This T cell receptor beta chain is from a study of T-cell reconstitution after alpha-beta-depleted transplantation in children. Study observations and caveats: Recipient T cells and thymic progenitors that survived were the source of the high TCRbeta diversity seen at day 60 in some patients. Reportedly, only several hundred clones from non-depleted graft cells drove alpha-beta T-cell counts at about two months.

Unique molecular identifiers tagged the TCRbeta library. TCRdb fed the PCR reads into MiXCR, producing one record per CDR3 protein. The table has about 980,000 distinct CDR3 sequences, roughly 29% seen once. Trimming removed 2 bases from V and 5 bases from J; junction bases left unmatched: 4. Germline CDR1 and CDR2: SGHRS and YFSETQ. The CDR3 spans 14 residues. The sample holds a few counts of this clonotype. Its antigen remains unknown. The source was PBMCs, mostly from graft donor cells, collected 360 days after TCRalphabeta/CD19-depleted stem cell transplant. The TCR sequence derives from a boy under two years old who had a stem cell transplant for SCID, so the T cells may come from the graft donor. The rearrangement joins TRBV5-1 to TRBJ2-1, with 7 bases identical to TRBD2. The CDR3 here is CASSFLAANNEQFF. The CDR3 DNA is TGCGCCAGCAGCTTCCTAGCGGCGAACAATGAGCAGTTCTTC.